A single sample gave rise to the 18 T cell receptor beta chains below, sequenced in a study of blood T cells in healthy people across ages. A second about 7 to 12 cycle PCR used barcoded and J-beta primers. Via MiXCR, TCRdb re-called the 5' RACE reads, giving one row per CDR3 protein. Here the sample spans 1.5 million to 2 million distinct CDR3 sequences, roughly 27% being singletons. Sequenced: blood. Source of these receptors: a woman aged 25 to 39 in good health.

The V call is TRBV28, the J call TRBJ2-3; 7 nucleotides line up with TRBD1. Germline V gene data show CDR1 as MDHEN and CDR2 as SYDVKM. Trimming removed 8 bases from V and 2 bases from J; junction bases left unmatched: 7. This CDR3 has 14 residues. The CDR3 spells CASGDRVTTDTQYF. CDR3 nucleotide sequence: TGTGCCAGCGGAGACAGGGTGACCACAGATACGCAGTATTTT.

In its sample, this clonotype was seen a few times. The rearrangement uses TRBV12-3 or TRBV12-4 and TRBJ1-2; D is unclear. The CDR3 covers 14 residues. V was shortened by 7 bases and J by 4 bases, with 16 bases between the two germline ends. The CDR3 spells CASIYGGSTYGYTF. As DNA, the CDR3 is TGTGCCAGCATTTATGGAGGATCTACCTATGGCTACACCTTC.

In this sample, this clonotype turned up a few times. V and J are TRBV19 and TRBJ1-1; weak D call: TRBD1 (5 bases). Trimming took off 7 bases at V and 1 base at J, with 10 bases between the two ends. Germline V gives CDR1 LNHDA, CDR2 SQIVND (reference sequence). This CDR3 is built from 13 residues. CDR3 sequence: CASTSQGNTEAFF. Written as DNA, the CDR3 is TGTGCCAGTACCTCTCAGGGGAACACTGAAGCTTTCTTT.

This clonotype showed up just a few times. The chain is built from TRBV5-6 and TRBJ2-3; 8 positions agree with TRBD2. CDR1 and CDR2 from the germline V gene are SGHDT and YYEEEE. This CDR3 spans 16 amino acids. J lost 3 bases, V lost 2 bases, and 8 bases had no gene match. This CDR3 reads CASSFGSGLATDTQYF. The CDR3, as DNA: TGTGCCAGCAGCTTCGGGTCCGGACTAGCAACAGATACGCAGTATTTT.

This rearrangement joins TRBV9 to TRBJ1-4; no clear D gene. Trimming shortened V by 4 bases and J by 8 bases, and 15 bases separated the two germline ends. From germline, CDR1 is SGDLS and CDR2 YYNGEE. The CDR3 extends over 14 amino acids. The CDR3 protein is CASSPLATREKLFF. DNA of the CDR3: TGTGCCAGCAGCCCCCTGGCGACACGGGAAAAACTGTTTTTT.

The rearrangement uses TRBV30 and TRBJ1-1; D is uncertain. The V gene's germline CDR1 is GTSNPN and CDR2 SVGIG (reference sequence). This CDR3 spans 13 amino acids. Trimming removed 3 bases from V and 3 bases from J, with 11 bases in between. CDR3 coding DNA: TGTGCCTGGAGGCTAAAGAGGGACACTGAAGCTTTCTTT. Its protein is CAWRLKRDTEAFF. Full variable domain (remainder filled in from reference TRBV30 and TRBJ1-1): SQTIHQWPATLVQPVGSPLSLECTVEGTSNPNLYWYRQAAGRGLQLLFYSVGIGQISSEVPQNLSASRPQDRQFILSSKKLLLSDSGFYLCAWRLKRDTEAFFGQGTRLTVV.

This CDR3 reads CASSSGVAGLGSYNEQFF. In DNA, the CDR3 is TGTGCCAGCAGCTCCGGGGTAGCGGGATTAGGAAGCTACAATGAGCAGTTCTTC. V is TRBV5-5 and J is TRBJ2-1; 8 bases match TRBD2. V lost 3 bases and J lost 3; bases outside the gene matches: 14. There are 18 residues in the CDR3. Looked up from germline, CDR1 is SGHKS and CDR2 is YYEKEE (reference sequence). Full variable domain (outside the CDR3, taken from reference TRBV5-5 and TRBJ2-1): DAGVTQSPTHLIKTRGQQVTLRCSPISGHKSVSWYQQVLGQGPQFIFQYYEKEERGRGNFPDRFSARQFPNYSSELNVNALLLGDSALYLCASSSGVAGLGSYNEQFFGPGTRLTVL.

V and J are TRBV5-6 and TRBJ2-3, with TRBD2 matching over 9 bases. CDR1 is SGHDT, CDR2 YYEEEE, per germline. The CDR3 is 17 residues long. V dropped 2 bases and J dropped 4; count of bases not matched to a gene: 11. The CDR3 nucleotides read TGTGCCAGCAGCTTCGGCCCTAGCGGGACGGGGGCAGATACGCAGTATTTT. Translating it yields CASSFGPSGTGADTQYF.

In DNA, the CDR3 is TGTGCCAGCAGTTTAGGTACAGATTTACCGAATCAGCCCCAGCATTTT. It specifies CASSLGTDLPNQPQHF. The rearrangement links TRBV12-3 or TRBV12-4 to TRBJ1-5; no reliable D call. The CDR3 has 16 amino acids. V was clipped by 1 base and J by 4 bases, with 14 bases between them.

This clonotype was counted between two and nine times. CDR3 bases: TGCAGTGCTAGAGAGAGGGTACTAGCGGGGGGGCCGAGCTCCTACAATGAGCAGTTCTTC. Its translation: CSARERVLAGGPSSYNEQFF. The chain recombines TRBV20-1 with TRBJ2-1; 13 bases line up with TRBD2. The V gene end was trimmed by 0 bases and the J gene end by 0 bases; junction bases not matched to a gene: 11. CDR1 and CDR2 from the germline V gene are DFQATT and SNEGSKA (reference sequence). This CDR3 is 20 amino acids long.

This clonotype was found many times. The chain carries TRBV7-2 and TRBJ2-3; a weak D match, TRBD1 (5 bases). The V end was cut by 4 bases, the J end by 5 bases, with 7 bases between. Germline loops: CDR1 SGHTA, CDR2 FQGNSA. The CDR3 has 12 amino acids. The CDR3: CASSSQGDTQYF. CDR3 DNA: TGTGCCAGCAGCTCCCAGGGAGATACGCAGTATTTT.

This clonotype was counted a few times. The CDR3 loop reads CASARGGAEEHF. DNA of the CDR3: TGTGCCAGCGCTAGGGGGGGGGCCGAGGAGCATTTT. This chain joins TRBV12-3 or TRBV12-4 and TRBJ1-5, with a tentative D call TRBD1 (6 bases). V dropped 8 bases and J dropped 14 bases, with 19 bases sitting between them. This CDR3 contains 12 residues.

The rearrangement joins TRBV28 to TRBJ2-1; 7 positions agree with TRBD2. This CDR3 has 14 amino acids. The germline V gene has CDR1 MDHEN and CDR2 SYDVKM. The J segment lost 4 bases and the V segment lost 8 bases, leaving 8 bases of the junction unmatched. CDR3 sequence: CASAPGGLYNEQFF. The DNA of the CDR3 is TGTGCCAGCGCCCCGGGGGGACTTTACAATGAGCAGTTCTTC.

In this sample, this clonotype turned up a few times. The J gene is TRBJ1-2, the V gene TRBV10-3, with 12 positions matching TRBD1. Losses at the gene ends were 6 bases for V and 4 bases for J; bases not matched to a gene: 6. This CDR3 spans 15 amino acids. Germline CDR1 and CDR2: ENHRY and SYGVKD. CDR3 in amino acids: CAISAGTGGFYGYTF. CDR3 in DNA: TGTGCCATCAGCGCAGGGACAGGGGGCTTCTATGGCTACACCTTC.

CDR3 amino acids: CASSLTGTLNSPLHF. The CDR3 bases are TGTGCCAGCAGCTTAACCGGGACCCTAAATTCACCCCTCCACTTT. The chain employs TRBV5-6 and TRBJ1-6; maybe TRBD1 (5 bases). The CDR3 is 15 residues long. Germline-derived CDR1 and CDR2 are SGHDT and YYEEEE. V was pared by 2 bases and J by 7 bases, with 13 bases between.

The CDR3 is CASSSRLSGGTYEQYF. CDR3 nucleotides: TGTGCCAGCAGTTCAAGGCTCTCGGGGGGGACCTACGAGCAGTACTTC. The chain uses TRBV7-2 and TRBJ2-7, with 8 nucleotides matching TRBD2. Germline V CDR1 and CDR2: SGHTA, FQGNSA. The CDR3 consists of 16 residues. Trimming removed 6 bases from V and 2 bases from J; junction bases left unmatched: 12.

This clonotype was observed a handful of times. The chain links TRBV6-5 to TRBJ2-4, with 10 nucleotides matching TRBD2. V lost 0 bases and J lost 8; bases outside the gene matches: 7. Germline V gene sequence: CDR1 MNHEY, CDR2 SVGAGI. The CDR3 contains 16 residues. The CDR3 coding sequence is TGTGCCAGCAGTTACTCGGCTAGCGGGAGTTGGGACATTCAGTACTTC. It is translated as CASSYSASGSWDIQYF.

About this clonotype: This sequence may be a read error, since a much larger clone differs from it by one base. The chain has TRBV20-1 and TRBJ2-7; the D is unclear. CDR3 size: 15 residues. The V gene's germline CDR1 is DFQATT and CDR2 SNEGSKA (reference sequence). The DNA of the CDR3 is TGCAGTGCTGGAGATACAGCGTTGAGCTCCTACGAGCAGTACTTC. Amino acids: CSAGDTALSSYEQYF.